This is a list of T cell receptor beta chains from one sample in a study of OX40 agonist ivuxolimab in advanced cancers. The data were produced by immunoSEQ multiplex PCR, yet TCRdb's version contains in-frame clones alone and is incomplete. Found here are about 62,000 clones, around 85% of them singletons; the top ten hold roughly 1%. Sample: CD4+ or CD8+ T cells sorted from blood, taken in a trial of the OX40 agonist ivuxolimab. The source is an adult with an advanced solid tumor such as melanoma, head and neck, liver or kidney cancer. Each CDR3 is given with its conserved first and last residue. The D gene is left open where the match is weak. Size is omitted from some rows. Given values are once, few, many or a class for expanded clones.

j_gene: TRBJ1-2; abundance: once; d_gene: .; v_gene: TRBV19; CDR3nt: TGTGCCAGTAGTATTCGGACCCGCGATGGCTACACCTTC; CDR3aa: CASSIRTRDGYTF
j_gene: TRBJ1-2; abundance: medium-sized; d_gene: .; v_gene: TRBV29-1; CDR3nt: TGCAGCGTTGAGGATAGACAGACTGCTACTGGAGGCTACACCTTC; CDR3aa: CSVEDRQTATGGYTF
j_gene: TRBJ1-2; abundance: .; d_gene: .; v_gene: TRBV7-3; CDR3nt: TGTGCCAGCAGCTTAAATCCTTCGAATAACGTGGGTGGCTACACCTTC; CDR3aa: CASSLNPSNNVGGYTF
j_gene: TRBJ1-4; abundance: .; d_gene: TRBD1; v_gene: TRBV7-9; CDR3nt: TGTGCCAGCAGCTTAGAACAGGGGGCGCCCCGGGGGAGTGAAAAACTGTTTTTT; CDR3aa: CASSLEQGAPRGSEKLFF
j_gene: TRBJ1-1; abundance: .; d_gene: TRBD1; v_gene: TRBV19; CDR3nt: TGTGCCAGTAGTATAAAGCAGGGGGGTACTGAAGCTTTCTTT; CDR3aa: CASSIKQGGTEAFF
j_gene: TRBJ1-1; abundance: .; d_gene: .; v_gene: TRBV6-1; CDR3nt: TGTGCCAGCAGTGAACTCCTCCCCGGGCGTGCTTTCTTT; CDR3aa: CASSELLPGRAFF
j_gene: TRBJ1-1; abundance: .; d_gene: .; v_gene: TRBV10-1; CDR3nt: TGCGCCAGCAACATGGACCTCAACACTGAAGCTTTCTTT; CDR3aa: CASNMDLNTEAFF
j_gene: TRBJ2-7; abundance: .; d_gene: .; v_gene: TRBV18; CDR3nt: TGTGCCAGCTCACCAGACAAGTTAAGTACCTACGAGCAGTACTTC; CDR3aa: CASSPDKLSTYEQYF
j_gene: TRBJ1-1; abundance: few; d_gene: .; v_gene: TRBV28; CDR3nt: TGTGCCAGCAGTATTACAGGCATGAACACTGAAGCTTTCTTT; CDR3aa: CASSITGMNTEAFF
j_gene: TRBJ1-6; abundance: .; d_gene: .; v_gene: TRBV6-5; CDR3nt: TGTGCCAGCAGTTACTCTCAGGCCTATAATTCACCCCTCCACTTT; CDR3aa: CASSYSQAYNSPLHF
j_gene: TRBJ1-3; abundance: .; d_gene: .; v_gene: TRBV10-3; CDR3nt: TGTGCCATCAGTACCTCTGGAGCTGGAAACACCATATATTTT; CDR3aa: CAISTSGAGNTIYF
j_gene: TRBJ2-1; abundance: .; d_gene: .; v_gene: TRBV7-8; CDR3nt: TGTGCCAGCAGCTTATATATAGGGGCTGAGCAGTTCTTC; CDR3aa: CASSLYIGAEQFF
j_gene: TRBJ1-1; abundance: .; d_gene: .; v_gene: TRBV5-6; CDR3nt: TGTGCCAGCAGCTTGAAACCAAACACTGAAGCTTTCTTT; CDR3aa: CASSLKPNTEAFF
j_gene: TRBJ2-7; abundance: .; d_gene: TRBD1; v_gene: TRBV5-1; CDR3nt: TGCGCCAGCAGCTTGGCGGCCCGGGACAGGAGCTCCTACGAGCAGTACTTC; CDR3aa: CASSLAARDRSSYEQYF
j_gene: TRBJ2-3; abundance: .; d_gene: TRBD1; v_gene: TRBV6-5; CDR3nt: TGTGCCAGCAGCCGCACAGGGGTAGATACGCAGTATTTT; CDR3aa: CASSRTGVDTQYF
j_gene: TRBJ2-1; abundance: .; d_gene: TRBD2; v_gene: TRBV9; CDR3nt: TGTGCCAGCAGCGTAGGGGGCGGGGGAGGCCATGAGCAGTTCTTC; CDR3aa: CASSVGGGGGHEQFF
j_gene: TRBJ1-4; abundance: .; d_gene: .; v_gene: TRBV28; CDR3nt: TGTGCCAGCAGTTTACCGGCCAGGGGTGAAAAACTGTTTTTT; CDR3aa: CASSLPARGEKLFF
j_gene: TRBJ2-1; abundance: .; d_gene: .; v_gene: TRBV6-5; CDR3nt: TGTGCCAGCAGCCTAGACAGGTACTCCTACAATGAGCAGTTCTTC; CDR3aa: CASSLDRYSYNEQFF
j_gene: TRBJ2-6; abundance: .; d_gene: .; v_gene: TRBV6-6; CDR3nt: TGTGCCAGCAGTTACCCGTGGAACTCTGGGGCCAACGTCCTGACTTTC; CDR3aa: CASSYPWNSGANVLTF
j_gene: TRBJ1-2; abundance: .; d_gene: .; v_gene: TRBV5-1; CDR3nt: TGCGCCAGCAGCTTGGATCCAGGCCCCTATGGCTACACCTTC; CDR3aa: CASSLDPGPYGYTF
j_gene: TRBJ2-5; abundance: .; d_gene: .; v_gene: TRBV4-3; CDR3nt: TGCGCCAGCAGCCAAGATGAAGGGGTAGAGACCCAGTACTTC; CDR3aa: CASSQDEGVETQYF
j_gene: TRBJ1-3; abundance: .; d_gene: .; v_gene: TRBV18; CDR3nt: TGTGCCAGCTCACCACAAAGGGCGGGAAACACCATATATTTT; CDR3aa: CASSPQRAGNTIYF
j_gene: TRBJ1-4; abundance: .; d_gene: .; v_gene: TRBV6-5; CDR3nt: TGTGCCTCCCGGGATCACGCAACTAATGAAAAACTGTTTTTT; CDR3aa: CASRDHATNEKLFF
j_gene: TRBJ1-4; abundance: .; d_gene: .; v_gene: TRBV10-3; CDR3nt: TGTGCCATCAGTGAGTCTGGGCAGGGAATCGCAAAACTGTTTTTT; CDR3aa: CAISESGQGIAKLFF
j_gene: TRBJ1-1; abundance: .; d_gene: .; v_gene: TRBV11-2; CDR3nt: TGTGCCAGCAGCTTAGTAGAGCAGGGGCGTTTGAGGAACACTGAAGCTTTCTTT; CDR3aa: CASSLVEQGRLRNTEAFF
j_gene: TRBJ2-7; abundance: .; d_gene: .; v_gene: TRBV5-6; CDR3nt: TGTGCCAGCAGTTGGTGGAGGGAAGTCTCCTACGAGCAGTACTTC; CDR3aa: CASSWWREVSYEQYF
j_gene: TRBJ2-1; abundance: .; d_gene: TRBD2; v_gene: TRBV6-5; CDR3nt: TGTGCCAGCAGTCCGGTGGGGACTACTCCTGGGGAGCAGTTCTTC; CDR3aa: CASSPVGTTPGEQFF
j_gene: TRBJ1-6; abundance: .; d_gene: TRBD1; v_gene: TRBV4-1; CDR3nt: TGCGCCAGCAGCCGAGGGACAGGGGCTAATTCACCCCTCCACTTT; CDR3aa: CASSRGTGANSPLHF
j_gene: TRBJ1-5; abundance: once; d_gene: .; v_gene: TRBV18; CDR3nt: TGTGCCAGCTCACCACAAGCCCCACCCGGGGGCAATCAGCCCCAGCATTTT; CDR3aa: CASSPQAPPGGNQPQHF
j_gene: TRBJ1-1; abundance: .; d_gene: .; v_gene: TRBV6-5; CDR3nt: TGTGCCAGCAGTTACGTCGGCTTTCCAGCTTTCTTT; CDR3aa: CASSYVGFPAFF
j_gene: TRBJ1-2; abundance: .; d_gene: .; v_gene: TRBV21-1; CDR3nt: TGTGCCAGCAGCAAAGTAGGACAGGATAACTATGGCTACACCTTC; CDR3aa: CASSKVGQDNYGYTF
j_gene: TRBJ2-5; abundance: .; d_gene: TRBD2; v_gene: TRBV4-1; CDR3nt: TGCGCCAGCAGCCAAGAGAAGGCGGGGGGCAGAGACCAAGAGACCCAGTACTTC; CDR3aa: CASSQEKAGGRDQETQYF
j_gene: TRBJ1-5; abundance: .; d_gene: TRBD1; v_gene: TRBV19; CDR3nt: TGTGCCAGTAGTATAGTCCCAGGGGGAGGCAATCAGCCCCAGCATTTT; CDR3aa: CASSIVPGGGNQPQHF
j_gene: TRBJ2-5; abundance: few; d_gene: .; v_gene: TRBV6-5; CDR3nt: TGTGCCAGCAGACGGACAGTTTTAGAGACCCAGTACTTC; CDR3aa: CASRRTVLETQYF
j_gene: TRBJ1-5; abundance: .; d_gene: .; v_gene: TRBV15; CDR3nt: TGTGCCACCAGCAGTAGAACCTTAGACAGCCAGCCCCAGCATTTT; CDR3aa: CATSSRTLDSQPQHF
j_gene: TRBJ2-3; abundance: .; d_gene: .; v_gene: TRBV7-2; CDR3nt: TGTGCCAGCAGCTTAGCGCGGGGAGATACGCAGTATTTT; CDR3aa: CASSLARGDTQYF
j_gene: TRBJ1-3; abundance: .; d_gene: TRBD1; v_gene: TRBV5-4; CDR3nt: TGTGCCAGCAGCTGGGGACAGGGAGGTGGAAACACCATATATTTT; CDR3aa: CASSWGQGGGNTIYF
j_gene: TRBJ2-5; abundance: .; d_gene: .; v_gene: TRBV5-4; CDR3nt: TGTGCCAGCAGCTTACCGAGTGGGCAAGAGACCCAGTACTTC; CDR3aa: CASSLPSGQETQYF
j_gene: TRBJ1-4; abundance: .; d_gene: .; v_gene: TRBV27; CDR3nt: TGTGCCAGCAGTTTATTTCCTTCAGCTAATGAAAAACTGTTTTTT; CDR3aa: CASSLFPSANEKLFF
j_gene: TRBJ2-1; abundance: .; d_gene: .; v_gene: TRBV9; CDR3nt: TGTGCCAGCAGCGTAGATACCTCCAATGAGCAGTTCTTC; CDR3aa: CASSVDTSNEQFF
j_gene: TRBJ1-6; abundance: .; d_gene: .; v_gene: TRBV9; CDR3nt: TGTGCCAGCAGCGGGACAGACGGCAGTAATTCACCCCTCCACTTT; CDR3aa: CASSGTDGSNSPLHF
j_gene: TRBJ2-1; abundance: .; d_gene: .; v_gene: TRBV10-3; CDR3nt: TGTGCCATCAGTGATCAGGGGGGAAGCTCCTACAATGAGCAGTTCTTC; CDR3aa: CAISDQGGSSYNEQFF
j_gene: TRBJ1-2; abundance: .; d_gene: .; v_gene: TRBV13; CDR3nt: TGTGCCAGCAGCTTAGGGCGCGCCCGGTCCTATGGCTACACCTTC; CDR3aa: CASSLGRARSYGYTF
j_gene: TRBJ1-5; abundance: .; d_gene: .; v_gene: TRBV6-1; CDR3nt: TGTGCCAGCAGTGAGTGGGACATGGGTCAGCCCCAGCATTTT; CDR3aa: CASSEWDMGQPQHF